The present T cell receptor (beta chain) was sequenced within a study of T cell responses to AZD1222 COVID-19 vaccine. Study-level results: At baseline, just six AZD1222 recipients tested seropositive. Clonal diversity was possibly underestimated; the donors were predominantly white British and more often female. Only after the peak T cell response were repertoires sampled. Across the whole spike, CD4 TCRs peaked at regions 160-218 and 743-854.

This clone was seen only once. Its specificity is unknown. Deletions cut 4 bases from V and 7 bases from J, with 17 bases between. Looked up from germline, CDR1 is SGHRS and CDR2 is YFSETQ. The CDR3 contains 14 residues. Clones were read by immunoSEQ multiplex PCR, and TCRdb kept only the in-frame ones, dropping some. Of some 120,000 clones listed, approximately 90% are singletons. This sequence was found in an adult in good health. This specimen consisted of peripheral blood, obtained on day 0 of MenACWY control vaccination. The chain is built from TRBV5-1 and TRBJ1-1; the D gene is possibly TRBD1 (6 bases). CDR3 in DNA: TGCGCCAGCAGCGGGACGACAGGAGGGGTTGAAGCTTTCTTT. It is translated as CASSGTTGGVEAFF.